These 19 T cell receptor beta chains were sequenced from one sample in a study of blood T cells in healthy people across ages. The authors ran a second PCR of about 7 to 11 cycles using a sample-barcoded 5' primer and a J-beta primer mix. TCRdb re-derived calls from the 5' RACE reads in MiXCR, one entry per CDR3 protein. The sample lists about 1.4 million distinct CDR3 sequences; around 59% were seen once. Sequencing was done on a sample of blood. Receptor source: a man between 18 and 35 years old in good health.

The V call is TRBV20-1, the J call TRBJ1-6; 9 nucleotides match TRBD1. The CDR3 totals 17 residues. The V and J ends lost 2 bases and 0 bases, in that order; junction bases with no gene match: 5. Germline V gives CDR1 DFQATT, CDR2 SNEGSKA (reference sequence). CDR3 residues: CSARTGQGGSYNSPLHF. The DNA for the CDR3 is TGCAGTGCTAGAACGGGACAGGGCGGCTCCTATAATTCACCCCTCCACTTT.

This clonotype was detected only a few times. The chain links TRBV11-2 to TRBJ2-4; no clear D gene. The end of the DNA aligns better with TRBJ2-7, so the J call may be wrong. Per germline, CDR1 SGHAT and CDR2 FQNNGV. The CDR3 covers 12 residues. CDR3 residues: CASSRMMGEQYF. The CDR3 nucleotides read TGTGCCAGCAGCCGCATGATGGGCGAGCAGTACTTC.

V and J are TRBV20-1 and TRBJ1-1; D unresolved. The CDR3 spans 13 residues. Germline V gene sequence: CDR1 DFQATT, CDR2 SNEGSKA (reference sequence). With 3 bases removed from V and 2 bases from J, the gap between germline ends came to 10 bases. The CDR3 is CSARSSYNTEAFF. The CDR3 region has the DNA TGCAGTGCTAGGAGCAGCTATAACACTGAAGCTTTCTTT.

The chain joins TRBV11-2 to TRBJ2-3; D is possibly TRBD1 (5 bases). V lost 4 bases and J lost 2, with 16 bases in between. The CDR3 length is 16 residues. Germline lookup yields CDR1 SGHAT and CDR2 FQNNGV. The CDR3 reads CASSSPDTEITDTQYF. The CDR3 DNA sequence: TGTGCCAGCAGCTCCCCGGACACCGAAATCACAGATACGCAGTATTTT.

The chain couples TRBV4-1 to TRBJ2-7; D is possibly TRBD1 (6 bases). Germline V gene sequence: CDR1 MGHRA, CDR2 YSYEKL. The CDR3 totals 16 residues. Deletions cut 0 bases from V and 2 bases from J, with 14 bases between. The CDR3 DNA reads as TGCGCCAGCAGCCAAGATCCTCCCAGGGGCACCTACGAGCAGTACTTC. The encoded protein is CASSQDPPRGTYEQYF.

This clonotype has a handful of counts. The chain has TRBV4-3 and TRBJ2-3; 7 bases map to TRBD1. This CDR3 is 15 amino acids long. Trimming took 6 bases from V and 3 from J; bases not matched to a gene: 9. CDR1 LGHNA and CDR2 YSLEER come from the germline V gene. The CDR3: CASRPAADRTDTQYF. CDR3 nucleotides: TGCGCCAGCAGACCGGCGGCGGACAGGACAGATACGCAGTATTTT.

This clonotype occurred a few times. The chain couples TRBV15 to TRBJ1-1; no clear D gene. Germline V CDR1 and CDR2: LNHNV, YYDKDF (reference sequence). Between the trimmed V and J ends, which lost 5 bases and 7 bases, there was a span of 11 bases. The CDR3 covers 12 residues. In DNA, the CDR3 is TGTGCCACCAGCGACGAGTCAAGTGAAGCTTTCTTT. It specifies CATSDESSEAFF.

This clonotype showed up just a few times. The CDR3 reads CASMTVGDYYGYTF. CDR3 sequence (DNA): TGCGCCAGCATGACGGTGGGGGACTACTATGGCTACACCTTC. The chain employs TRBV10-2 and TRBJ1-2, with a tentative D call TRBD1 (5 bases). CDR1 WSHSY and CDR2 SAAADI come from the germline V gene. The length of the CDR3 is 14 residues. The V end lost 7 bases, the J end lost 3 bases, and 15 bases lay between the germline ends.

By its share, this clonotype is medium-sized. This sequence joins TRBV20-1 and TRBJ2-1; 8 bases line up with TRBD1. V was pared by 6 bases and J by 6 bases, with 7 bases of the junction left unmatched. In germline, CDR1 is DFQATT, CDR2 SNEGSKA (reference sequence). This CDR3 is built from 13 residues. CDR3 residues: CSAPTGDRNEQFF. DNA of the CDR3: TGCAGTGCCCCGACAGGGGATCGCAATGAGCAGTTCTTC.

Comments on this clonotype: At one of its ends the junction is not consistent with the germline gene, which may arise from a read error. The J gene is TRBJ2-5, the V gene TRBV6-1; the D gene is possibly TRBD2 (6 bases). Germline CDR1 and CDR2: MNHNS and SASEGT. CDR3 length: 15 residues. This chain's CDR3 is CASSEATRGRETQYF. DNA for the CDR3: TGTGCCAGCAGCGAAGCAACGCGGGGTCGAGAGACCCAGTACTTC.

V gene TRBV4-3 combines with J gene TRBJ2-7; D gene ambiguous. The CDR3 totals 15 residues. Looked up from germline, CDR1 is LGHNA and CDR2 is YSLEER. V was shortened by 4 bases and J by 0 bases, with 13 bases between the two germline ends. CDR3 bases: TGCGCCAGCAGCCCTCTAGTAGACGGCTCCTACGAGCAGTACTTC. Its translation: CASSPLVDGSYEQYF.

This clonotype was picked up a small number of times. J is TRBJ1-2 and V is TRBV10-3; D ambiguous. The CDR3 covers 13 residues. V lost 6 bases and J lost 5, with 13 bases in between. The germline V gene has CDR1 ENHRY and CDR2 SYGVKD. The CDR3, as DNA: TGTGCCATCAGCGTCGGGGTAGTGTATGGCTACACCTTC. Translating gives CAISVGVVYGYTF.

The chain couples TRBV28 to TRBJ1-1; D possibly corresponds to TRBD1 (6 bases). Per the germline V gene, CDR1 is MDHEN and CDR2 is SYDVKM. V was trimmed by 5 bases and J by 5 bases, leaving 12 bases between them. The CDR3 is 13 amino acids. The CDR3 region is CASSKYGQTEAFF. CDR3 nucleotides: TGTGCCAGCAGTAAATACGGACAGACTGAAGCTTTCTTT.

The V gene is TRBV7-6, the J gene TRBJ2-4, with D unresolved. The V gene's germline CDR1 is SGHVS and CDR2 FNYEAQ. CDR3 size: 15 residues. With 0 bases removed from V and 8 bases from J, the gap between germline ends came to 14 bases. The DNA for the CDR3 is TGTGCCAGCAGCTTAGCGCTGGGGTTGGGTGACATTCAGTACTTC. This translates into CASSLALGLGDIQYF.

J is TRBJ2-5 and V is TRBV20-1; maybe TRBD2 (6 bases). The CDR3 consists of 11 residues. CDR1 DFQATT and CDR2 SNEGSKA come from the germline V gene (reference sequence). V gave up 1 base and J gave up 11 bases, with 11 bases separating them. The CDR3 coding sequence is TGCAGTGCTAGAGGCGGGGCAGTGCAGTACTTC. As protein: CSARGGAVQYF.

The rearrangement joins TRBV20-1 to TRBJ2-3; no reliable D call. This CDR3 spans 13 amino acids. The germline V gene encodes CDR1 DFQATT and CDR2 SNEGSKA (reference sequence). V was shortened by 0 bases and J by 3 bases, with 7 bases between the two germline ends. DNA of the CDR3: TGCAGTGCTAGAGATTTCTTAACAGATACGCAGTATTTT. Residues: CSARDFLTDTQYF.

This clonotype was detected a few times. This rearrangement joins TRBV20-1 to TRBJ1-4; no firm D call. Germline V gives CDR1 DFQATT, CDR2 SNEGSKA (reference sequence). The CDR3 contains 12 residues. Trimming stripped 4 bases from V and 8 bases from J, with 11 bases between. The CDR3 reads CSATGPYEKLFF. The DNA for the CDR3 is TGCAGTGCTACTGGACCCTACGAAAAACTGTTTTTT.

V gene TRBV5-1 combines with J gene TRBJ2-1, with D perhaps TRBD1 or TRBD2 (5 bases each). CDR3 length equals 14 residues. CDR1 SGHRS and CDR2 YFSETQ come from the germline V gene. Between the trimmed V and J ends, which lost 6 bases and 3 bases, there was a span of 13 bases. Written as DNA, the CDR3 is TGCGCCAGCAAGAGGGGCGGAGGCTACAATGAGCAGTTCTTC. Translating gives CASKRGGGYNEQFF.

The chain employs TRBV5-1 and TRBJ1-1; the D gene is possibly TRBD1 (5 bases). The germline gives CDR1 SGHRS, CDR2 YFSETQ. Trimming stripped 5 bases from V and 0 bases from J, with 11 bases between. This CDR3 is 14 amino acids long. For the CDR3, the DNA is TGCGCCAGCAGGGACACGGGAATGAACACTGAAGCTTTCTTT. Amino acids: CASRDTGMNTEAFF.